This is a list of T cell receptor beta chains from one sample in a study of T cell responses to AZD1222 COVID-19 vaccine. The data were produced by immunoSEQ multiplex PCR, yet TCRdb's version contains in-frame clones alone and is incomplete. The sample gives under 60,000 clones, roughly four fifths of which show up once; roughly a tenth is in the top ten. The material was peripheral blood, obtained on day 0 of AZD1222 vaccination. The receptors originated from an adult in good health. The CDR3 runs from the conserved cysteine through the conserved F or W. A D gene is named only where the DNA matches it firmly. Not all rows give a size; the values are once, few, many and, for expanded clones, a class.

cdr3_aa	cdr3_nt	j_call	v_call	d_call	clone_size
CASTSLPGQNTEAFF	TGTGCCAGTACCTCCCTCCCGGGACAGAACACTGAAGCTTTCTTT	TRBJ1-1	TRBV19	.	.
CASSTGPSEAFF	TGTGCCAGCAGCACCGGACCCTCTGAAGCTTTCTTT	TRBJ1-1	TRBV3-1/TRBV3-2	.	.
CASSLDSGPGDTQYF	TGTGCCAGCAGCTTAGATAGCGGCCCAGGGGATACGCAGTATTTT	TRBJ2-3	TRBV11-3	.	once
CASSLDTYYGYTF	TGTGCCAGCAGCTTAGACACCTACTATGGCTACACCTTC	TRBJ1-2	TRBV5-4	.	.
CASSIGLGGTDTQYF	TGTGCCAGTAGTATTGGATTGGGGGGCACAGATACGCAGTATTTT	TRBJ2-3	TRBV19	.	.
CASSQDRTGSGSPLHF	TGCGCCAGCAGCCAAGATAGGACCGGGAGTGGGTCACCCCTCCACTTT	TRBJ1-6	TRBV4-3	.	.
CASSLSSYNSPLHF	TGTGCCAGCAGCTTAAGCTCCTATAATTCACCCCTCCACTTT	TRBJ1-6	TRBV7-2	.	.
CASSFGAITYEQYF	TGTGCCAGCAGCTTTGGAGCAATCACCTACGAGCAGTACTTC	TRBJ2-7	TRBV7-2	.	.
CASSTRGGPPDTQYF	TGTGCCAGCAGCACCCGCGGGGGGCCCCCAGATACGCAGTATTTT	TRBJ2-3	TRBV5-6	TRBD2	.
CSVAPGQPRSGYGYTF	TGCAGCGTCGCTCCGGGACAGCCCCGTTCTGGCTATGGCTACACCTTC	TRBJ1-2	TRBV29-1	TRBD1	.
CASSKENEPLHF	TGTGCCAGCAGCAAAGAGAATGAACCCCTCCACTTT	TRBJ1-6	TRBV21-1	.	.
CASSLGHSEAFF	TGTGCCAGCAGTCTCGGACACTCTGAAGCTTTCTTT	TRBJ1-1	TRBV6-2/TRBV6-3	.	.
CASSLRGSANYGYTF	TGTGCCAGCAGCCTCAGAGGGAGCGCTAACTATGGCTACACCTTC	TRBJ1-2	TRBV3-1/TRBV3-2	.	few
CASGLGVNTEAFF	TGTGCTAGTGGACTCGGAGTTAACACTGAAGCTTTCTTT	TRBJ1-1	TRBV12-5	.	.
CASSPTRLAGGYEQYF	TGTGCCAGCAGTCCGACCCGACTAGCGGGGGGTTACGAGCAGTACTTC	TRBJ2-7	TRBV27	TRBD2	.
CASSLKRQGSSNQPQHF	TGCGCCAGCAGCTTGAAACGACAGGGGTCAAGCAATCAGCCCCAGCATTTT	TRBJ1-5	TRBV5-1	TRBD1	.
CASSFRTGSPLHF	TGTGCCAGCAGTTTTAGGACAGGCTCACCCCTCCACTTT	TRBJ1-6	TRBV27	TRBD1	.
CASSLGPSAEAFF	TGTGCCAGCAGCCTCGGACCTTCCGCTGAAGCTTTCTTT	TRBJ1-1	TRBV3-1/TRBV3-2	.	.
CATSKTGPGETQYF	TGTGCCACCAGCAAGACAGGGCCTGGCGAGACCCAGTACTTC	TRBJ2-5	TRBV15	TRBD1	once
CASSMGAPGIQETQYF	TGTGCCAGTAGTATGGGGGCTCCGGGGATCCAAGAGACCCAGTACTTC	TRBJ2-5	TRBV19	.	.
CASSDSSATNEKLFF	TGCGCCAGCAGTGATAGCAGTGCAACTAATGAAAAACTGTTTTTT	TRBJ1-4	TRBV10-1	.	once
CASSLGQGRDTQYF	TGCGCCAGCAGCCTAGGACAGGGTAGGGATACGCAGTATTTT	TRBJ2-3	TRBV5-1	TRBD1	.
CASSYRGSNYGYTF	TGTGCCAGCAGTTACCGGGGATCTAACTATGGCTACACCTTC	TRBJ1-2	TRBV6-5	.	.
CASSHNQGLGVETQYF	TGTGCCAGCTCACACAATCAGGGGCTTGGGGTCGAGACCCAGTACTTC	TRBJ2-5	TRBV18	.	.
CAWSVGGTGYEQYF	TGTGCCTGGAGTGTGGGGGGGACCGGCTACGAGCAGTACTTC	TRBJ2-7	TRBV30	TRBD2	.
CASSWDSGRQFF	TGTGCCAGCAGCTGGGACAGCGGGCGGCAGTTCTTC	TRBJ2-1	TRBV6-5	.	once
CASGLAGGRTDTQYF	TGTGCTAGTGGTCTAGCGGGGGGGCGCACAGATACGCAGTATTTT	TRBJ2-3	TRBV12-5	TRBD2	.
CASSPGGEKLFF	TGTGCCAGCAGCCCAGGCGGTGAAAAACTGTTTTTT	TRBJ1-4	TRBV7-9	.	.
CASSLVGAGGSEQYF	TGTGCCAGCAGCCTGGTGGGAGCGGGGGGCTCCGAGCAGTACTTC	TRBJ2-7	TRBV7-6	TRBD2	.
CASSLAARDNSPLHF	TGCGCCAGCAGCCTCGCGGCCCGAGATAATTCACCCCTCCACTTT	TRBJ1-6	TRBV5-1	.	.
CASSQETYEQYF	TGTGCCAGCAGCCAAGAAACCTACGAGCAGTACTTC	TRBJ2-7	TRBV5-4	.	.
CASSFQGGEKLFF	TGTGCCAGCAGCTTTCAGGGGGGTGAAAAACTGTTTTTT	TRBJ1-4	TRBV7-9	TRBD1	.
CASSGRQGDRGYTF	TGTGCCAGCAGCGGAAGGCAGGGGGATCGTGGCTACACCTTC	TRBJ1-2	TRBV7-2	TRBD1	medium-sized
CASSASGTGNYGYTF	TGTGCCAGCAGCGCCTCCGGGACAGGGAACTATGGCTACACCTTC	TRBJ1-2	TRBV14	TRBD1	.